This T cell receptor (beta chain) was sequenced during a study of type 1 regulatory T cells (dated by TCRdb to the early 2020s). About the full investigation: An in vitro protocol by which a Tr1-enriched, alloantigen-specific CD4 T cell product named T-allo10 was generated was characterized in the study. T-allo10 was being evaluated clinically in patients with hematological malignancies who were receiving allogeneic hematopoietic stem cell transplantation.

The instrument was an Illumina MiSeq. Using fastp at Q25 and MiXCR, TCRdb reprocessed the public reads and kept productive beta chains. Each entry is one CDR3 protein sequence, shown with its most common DNA and genes. The sample includes about 97,000 distinct CDR3 sequences, with roughly 31% observed a single time. The top ten hold 2% to 2.5% of the sample. This clonotype was seen a handful of times. This clone's antigen is unknown. Base qualities are missing; no much larger clone stands one base away. This TCR came from a human donor in good health. Material for sequencing was CD4+ T cells, either the whole sample or a sorted fraction (not recorded which).

The CDR3 region has the sequence CSARDPSGTETQYF. The DNA is TGCAGTGCTAGAGATCCTAGCGGGACCGAGACCCAGTACTTC. The V and J genes are TRBV20-1 and TRBJ2-5; 9 bases in between match TRBD2. The CDR3 spans 14 residues, from the cysteine through the phenylalanine. Only the CDR3 DNA is retained, 42 bases long and in frame from the first base. Trimming leaves V shorter by 0 bases and J shorter by 5 bases, with the junction holding 4 bases beyond the gene matches. The germline V gene (reference sequence) yields DFQATT for CDR1 and SNEGSKA for CDR2.